These 20 T cell receptor beta chains were sequenced from one sample in a study of siplizumab effects on memory and regulatory T cells. Using immunoSEQ multiplex PCR, the repertoire was profiled, and TCRdb retains in-frame clones only, with some absent. The data contain 15,000 to 20,000 clones, about 45% of them seen just once; the ten biggest clones take up 6% to 7%. An approximately six-day coculture at 37°C was performed with the mixed lymphocyte reaction cells. The antigens for these receptors are not known. Sequenced sample: CFSE-low (dividing) CD4+ T cells sorted from an allogeneic mixed lymphocyte reaction. These receptors came from a human donor in good health; the cells came from an allogeneic mixed lymphocyte reaction. Some clones in this sample may be carry-over from other donors' samples.

The J gene is TRBJ1-5, the V gene TRBV10-3, with 7 bases that match TRBD1. With 6 bases clipped from V and 0 bases from J, the junction kept 5 bases outside the gene matches. CDR1 ENHRY and CDR2 SYGVKD come from the germline V gene. The CDR3 loop spans 15 amino acids. CDR3 DNA: TGTGCCATCAGGGGGACAGATCTTAGCAATCAGCCCCAGCATTTT. Protein sequence: CAIRGTDLSNQPQHF.

This clone was seen once. The chain employs TRBV6-6 and TRBJ1-5; D unresolved. In germline, CDR1 is MNHNY, CDR2 SVGAGI (reference sequence). The CDR3 is 13 residues long. The ends were cut back, 4 bases at V and 7 bases at J, with 11 bases in the middle. CDR3 residues: CASSSRLGQPQHF. The DNA of the CDR3 is TGTGCCAGCAGTTCCCGGCTGGGGCAGCCCCAGCATTTT.

This rearrangement joins TRBV27 to TRBJ1-2; possible D gene TRBD1, 6 bases. Trimming cost V 10 bases and J 6 bases, with 27 bases left between them. This CDR3 comprises 16 residues. From germline, CDR1 is MNHEY and CDR2 SMNVEV (reference sequence). CDR3 region: CATLGPTGMRINGYTF. As DNA, the CDR3 is TGTGCCACCCTGGGCCCTACAGGGATGAGGATTAATGGCTACACCTTC.

In this sample, this clone turned up a few times. The genes are TRBV5-5 and TRBJ2-5, with 8 bases aligning to TRBD1. The germline CDR1 and CDR2 sequences are SGHKS and YYEKEE (reference sequence). The CDR3 has 16 amino acids. V lost 3 bases to trimming and J lost 4 bases; unmatched junction nucleotides: 11. CDR3 sequence reads: CASSSHPGTGGETQYF. CDR3 coding DNA: TGTGCCAGCAGCTCCCACCCCGGGACAGGTGGAGAGACCCAGTACTTC.

This chain links TRBV2 with TRBJ2-7, with 10 positions matching TRBD1. Germline-derived CDR1 and CDR2 are SNHLY and FYNNEI. The CDR3 is made up of 14 amino acids. Trimming cost V 6 bases and J 4 bases; bases outside gene matches: 6. The CDR3 DNA is TGTGCCAGCAGGCCGACAGGGGGCGTTTACGAGCAGTACTTC. Translation gives CASRPTGGVYEQYF. Variable domain in full (rest from reference TRBV2 and TRBJ2-7): EPEVTQTPSHQVTQMGQEVILRCVPISNHLYFYWYRQILGQKVEFLVSFYNNEISEKSEIFDDQFSVERPDGSNFTLKIRSTKLEDSAMYFCASRPTGGVYEQYFGPGTRLTVT.

This clone showed up just a few times. Here the CDR3 DNA reads TGCAGCGTTGTGGCCCTAGCGGGGATATCCTACAATGAGCAGTTCTTC. The encoded protein is CSVVALAGISYNEQFF. The chain employs TRBV29-1 and TRBJ2-1, with 9 nucleotides matching TRBD2. The junction had 8 bases not matched to a gene; V was cut back by 4 bases and J by 1 base. Germline assignment: CDR1 SQVTM and CDR2 ANQGSEA. This CDR3 spans 16 amino acids.

This clone was seen a few times. The chain links TRBV6-6 to TRBJ2-1; D ambiguous. Germline V lookup: CDR1 MNHNY, CDR2 SVGAGI (reference sequence). Deletions cut 1 base from V and 8 bases from J, with 6 bases between. The CDR3 consists of 12 residues. The CDR3: CASSYWADEQFF. DNA of the CDR3: TGTGCCAGCAGTTACTGGGCCGATGAGCAGTTCTTC.

In this sample, this clone turned up a few times. The rearrangement uses TRBV19 and TRBJ2-7; D might be TRBD1 or TRBD2, each matching 5 bases. Germline CDR1 is LNHDA and CDR2 is SQIVND (reference sequence). CDR3 length: 17 residues. Trimming removed 4 bases at V and 3 bases at J, with 22 bases between. The CDR3 nucleotides are TGTGCCAGTAGTAAGAGCCCTGGGACGCTATTTGTCTACGAGCAGTACTTC. This encodes CASSKSPGTLFVYEQYF.

The chain uses TRBV5-1 and TRBJ2-5, with D perhaps TRBD1 (5 bases). The V gene's germline CDR1 is SGHRS and CDR2 YFSETQ. V was cut by 2 bases and J by 0 bases, with 17 bases left in between. The CDR3 covers 17 residues. The CDR3 DNA reads as TGCGCCAGCAGCTTCTATTTTAGGGGCCAGTACCAAGAGACCCAGTACTTC. This translates into CASSFYFRGQYQETQYF.

The chain links TRBV6-6 to TRBJ2-7, with 9 bases identical to TRBD2. CDR1 is MNHNY and CDR2 is SVGAGI in the germline V gene (reference sequence). This CDR3 has 15 amino acids. V was pared by 4 bases and J by 3 bases, with 7 bases of the junction left unmatched. CDR3 amino acids: CASSWPVTSGYEQYF. CDR3 nucleotide sequence: TGTGCCAGCAGTTGGCCCGTGACTAGCGGCTACGAGCAGTACTTC.

The rearrangement links TRBV6-5 to TRBJ2-2, with 8 bases matching TRBD2. The CDR3 extends over 16 amino acids. V shed 0 bases, J shed 2 bases, and the junction held 2 bases outside the gene matches. Germline CDR1 MNHEY, CDR2 SVGAGI. The CDR3: CASSYSTSANTGELFF. Written as DNA, the CDR3 is TGTGCCAGCAGTTACTCGACTAGCGCCAACACCGGGGAGCTGTTTTTT.

The V and J genes are TRBV5-6 and TRBJ2-3, with 7 bases lining up with TRBD1. Germline assignment: CDR1 SGHDT and CDR2 YYEEEE. With V trimmed by 6 bases and J by 8 bases, 12 bases remained unmatched. CDR3 length: 14 amino acids. The CDR3: CASKPTGDASTQYF. Here the CDR3 DNA reads TGTGCCAGCAAACCTACAGGGGACGCCAGTACGCAGTATTTT. The variable domain in full, with the rest retrieved from reference TRBV5-6 and TRBJ2-3, is DAGVTQSPTHLIKTRGQQVTLRCSPKSGHDTVSWYQQALGQGPQFIFQYYEEEERQRGNFPDRFSGHQFPNYSSELNVNALLLGDSALYLCASKPTGDASTQYFGPGTRLTVL.

This clone was recorded a few times. The V gene is TRBV9, the J gene TRBJ1-1; D gene ambiguous. Per germline, CDR1 SGDLS and CDR2 YYNGEE. Trimming took off 0 bases at V and 4 bases at J, with 7 bases between the two ends. CDR3 length: 13 amino acids. In nucleotides, the CDR3 is TGTGCCAGCAGCGTAGGAGTCGGCACTGAAGCTTTCTTT. Its protein product is CASSVGVGTEAFF.

CDR3 sequence: CASSLELRAGTQYF. The CDR3 DNA sequence: TGTGCCAGCAGCTTAGAGCTCCGGGCCGGAACCCAGTACTTC. The chain recombines TRBV7-9 with TRBJ2-5; no clear D. Germline V gene data show CDR1 as SEHNR and CDR2 as FQNEAQ (reference sequence). The ends were cut back, 1 base at V and 8 bases at J, with 14 bases in the middle. The length of the CDR3 is 14 residues.

The chain combines TRBV27 with TRBJ1-1; no clear D. Germline V gene sequence: CDR1 MNHEY, CDR2 SMNVEV (reference sequence). The CDR3 spans 18 residues. The V and J ends lost 4 bases and 5 bases respectively, with 26 bases between them. The CDR3 DNA sequence: TGTGCCAGCAGTTCTACCCTCACCGACTTTCCGGTGGGGACTGAAGCTTTCTTT. The encoded protein is CASSSTLTDFPVGTEAFF.

This clone showed up just a few times. The chain combines TRBV6-6 with TRBJ2-1; 11 bases map to TRBD2. This CDR3 is 15 amino acids long. V shed 4 bases and J 7 bases; nucleotides not matched to a gene: 6. Per the germline V gene, CDR1 is MNHNY and CDR2 is SVGAGI (reference sequence). As DNA, the CDR3 is TGTGCCAGCAGTTCGGGACTAGCGGCGGGTAATGAGCAGTTCTTC. It is translated as CASSSGLAAGNEQFF.

V and J are TRBV6-5 and TRBJ2-7; TRBD2 aligns across 13 bases. V shed 4 bases and J 2 bases; nucleotides not matched to a gene: 5. Germline CDR1 and CDR2: MNHEY and SVGAGI. The CDR3 is 16 residues long. The CDR3 is CASSFRLAGGPYEQYF. DNA for the CDR3: TGTGCCAGCAGTTTCCGACTAGCGGGGGGACCCTACGAGCAGTACTTC.

This chain's CDR3 is CASSQLLSGGSYEQYF. In nucleotides, the CDR3 is TGTGCCAGCAGCCAACTCCTTAGCGGGGGCTCCTACGAGCAGTACTTC. The chain has TRBV4-2 and TRBJ2-7; 9 bases map to TRBD2. V gave up 2 bases and J gave up 0 bases; unmatched junction bases: 5. The CDR3 is made up of 16 amino acids. Germline V CDR1 and CDR2: LGHNA, YNFKEQ.

Only a few counts were recorded for this clone. V and J are TRBV10-3 and TRBJ2-1; D might be TRBD2 (5 bases). Trimming stripped 11 bases from V and 0 bases from J, with 20 bases between. This CDR3 is built from 16 residues. CDR1 and CDR2 (germline): ENHRY, SYGVKD. In DNA, the CDR3 is TGTGCCGTCTCCTCCCCCGGGCTAGCCTCCTACAATGAGCAGTTCTTC. Translation gives CAVSSPGLASYNEQFF.

The chain couples TRBV7-3 to TRBJ2-1, with 13 bases identical to TRBD2. Trimming cost V 1 base and J 11 bases; bases outside gene matches: 2. Germline V gene data show CDR1 as SGHTA and CDR2 as FQGTGA. This CDR3 spans 14 amino acids. The CDR3 loop reads CASSLILAGGKQFF. In DNA, the CDR3 is TGTGCCAGCAGCTTAATACTAGCGGGAGGGAAGCAGTTCTTC.